Each of the 10 T cell receptor beta chains below was sequenced from the same sample in a study of T cells in Graves' hyperthyroidism and ophthalmopathy. Amplified TCR beta CDR3 regions derived from RNA transcripts. When the TCR CDR3 underwent first-round RT-PCR, the HTBI primer set was used. TCRdb re-called the multiplex PCR reads with MiXCR, one entry per CDR3 protein. The table has 250,000 to 350,000 distinct CDR3 sequences, about 15% seen once. The source material was blood. All receptors derive from a man aged 30-40 years with Graves' hyperthyroidism.

On this clonotype itself: Just one base apart from a much larger clone, this may be a read error. V and J are TRBV5-4 and TRBJ2-7, with 9 bases matching TRBD1. Germline values: CDR1 SGHNT, CDR2 YYREEE (reference sequence). The J segment lost 2 bases and the V segment lost 4 bases, leaving 4 bases of the junction unmatched. The CDR3 is made up of 14 amino acids. CDR3 amino acids: CASSVDRGTYEQYF. DNA of the CDR3: TGTGCCAGCAGCGTAGACAGGGGGACCTACGAGCAGTACTTC.

V gene TRBV5-1 combines with J gene TRBJ2-2, with TRBD2 matching 7 bases. The CDR3 extends over 14 amino acids. The V segment lost 4 bases and the J segment 9 bases; nucleotides outside the gene matches: 9. Germline CDR1 SGHRS, CDR2 YFSETQ. CDR3 protein: CASSDRREIRELFF. The CDR3 nucleotides read TGCGCCAGCAGCGACCGGCGGGAGATAAGGGAGCTGTTTTTT.

This clonotype was counted ten times or more. The chain joins TRBV11-3 to TRBJ2-7, with 8 bases lining up with TRBD2. This CDR3 comprises 15 residues. V gave up 4 bases and J gave up 2 bases; unmatched junction bases: 7. CDR1 is SGHNT, CDR2 YENEEA, per germline. DNA for the CDR3: TGTGCCAGCAGCTCAAAAGCGGGAGTCGCCTACGAGCAGTACTTC. The encoded protein is CASSSKAGVAYEQYF.

V usage is TRBV5-5 and J usage is TRBJ2-7; D might be TRBD1 (5 bases). This CDR3 comprises 14 residues. Trimming stripped 5 bases from V and 1 base from J, with 13 bases between. The V gene's germline CDR1 is SGHKS and CDR2 YYEKEE (reference sequence). CDR3 coding DNA: TGTGCCAGCAGACAAGAGACAGTTTCCTACGAGCAGTACTTC. Protein sequence: CASRQETVSYEQYF.

On this clonotype itself: This could be a read error, since a much larger clone is one nucleotide away. The V call is TRBV27, the J call TRBJ1-2; 9 bases line up with TRBD1. J gave up 6 bases and V 5 bases, and 10 bases lay outside the gene matches. CDR3 length: 15 residues. Germline loops: CDR1 MNHEY, CDR2 SMNVEV (reference sequence). CDR3 amino acids: CASSAPGQGFNGYTF. DNA of the CDR3: TGTGCCAGCAGTGCTCCGGGACAGGGATTTAATGGCTACACCTTC.

Comment on this clonotype: A read error may explain this, as a much larger clone is one base away. The chain uses TRBV7-8 and TRBJ1-2, with 8 nucleotides matching TRBD1. This CDR3 spans 14 amino acids. Per germline, CDR1 SGHVS and CDR2 FQNEAQ. V lost 7 bases and J lost 8; bases outside the gene matches: 12. DNA of the CDR3: TGTGCCAGCAACTTGAAGCACAGGGGGATCGGCTACACCTTC. It translates to CASNLKHRGIGYTF.

This clonotype was observed a few times. Possible read error: a much larger clone is one base away. This rearrangement joins TRBV28 to TRBJ2-5; D perhaps matches TRBD2 (5 bases). Germline V lookup: CDR1 MDHEN, CDR2 SYDVKM. This CDR3 spans 16 amino acids. In DNA form, the CDR3 reads TGTGTCAGCAGTCCAATCGGGTCGGGAAGTCAAGAGACCCAGTACTTC. Its protein is CVSSPIGSGSQETQYF.

The rearrangement joins TRBV3-1 to TRBJ2-3; no clear D gene. With 3 bases removed from V and 3 bases from J, the gap between germline ends came to 16 bases. Germline V gene lookup returns CDR1 LGHDT and CDR2 YNNKEL (reference sequence). This CDR3 is 16 amino acids long. In DNA form, the CDR3 reads TGTGCCAGCAGCCATTCTGTTATGAGACAAACAGATACGCAGTATTTT. Protein sequence: CASSHSVMRQTDTQYF.

As regards this clonotype: Just one base apart from a much larger clone, this may be a read error. V and J are TRBV11-3 and TRBJ2-3; 7 nucleotides match TRBD2. The CDR3 is made up of 16 amino acids. Trimming cost V 3 bases and J 2 bases; bases outside gene matches: 8. CDR1 is SGHNT, CDR2 YENEEA, per germline. The DNA of the CDR3 is TGTGCCAGCAGCTTTTTGGCCGGGAGGAACACAGATACGCAGTATTTT. This gives the protein CASSFLAGRNTDTQYF.

This clonotype was counted between two and nine times. This chain joins TRBV30 and TRBJ1-2; TRBD1 matches 8 bases. The CDR3 consists of 14 residues. V gave up 6 bases and J gave up 3 bases; unmatched junction bases: 9. Germline values: CDR1 GTSNPN, CDR2 SVGIG (reference sequence). CDR3 sequence: CACHPQGQDYGYTF. The CDR3, as DNA: TGTGCCTGCCACCCCCAGGGACAGGACTATGGCTACACCTTC. Filled out from reference TRBV30 and TRBJ1-2, the complete variable domain reads SQTIHQWPATLVQPVGSPLSLECTVEGTSNPNLYWYRQAAGRGLQLLFYSVGIGQISSEVPQNLSASRPQDRQFILSSKKLLLSDSGFYLCACHPQGQDYGYTFGSGTRLTVV.